These T cell receptor beta chains were read from a single sample in a study of control samples from healthy donors and cancer patients. Clones were read by immunoSEQ multiplex PCR, and TCRdb kept only the in-frame ones, dropping some. The data contain 100,000 to 150,000 clones, about 89% of them singletons. The material sequenced was blood. These receptors came from a man aged 55 to 69 in good health. The CDR3 runs from the conserved cysteine through the conserved F or W. Fields, in order: D gene, V gene, J gene, clone size, CDR3 protein, CDR3 DNA. D genes are given only for firm matches. The size entry is marked missing in some rows and otherwise reads once, few, many or a size class.

D: NA; V: TRBV18; J: TRBJ2-7; size: once; CDR3: CASSSSGTDSYEQYF; DNA: TGTGCCAGCTCATCTTCCGGGACGGACTCCTACGAGCAGTACTTC
D: TRBD1; V: TRBV5-1; J: TRBJ1-3; size: NA; CDR3: CASRDSNSGNTIYF; DNA: TGCGCCAGCCGGGACAGCAACTCTGGAAACACCATATATTTT
D: TRBD1; V: TRBV28; J: TRBJ2-7; size: NA; CDR3: CASTRGQGGSYEQYF; DNA: TGTGCCAGCACCCGAGGACAGGGTGGCTCCTACGAGCAGTACTTC
D: NA; V: TRBV5-1; J: TRBJ2-2; size: NA; CDR3: CASSLGGTLTGELFF; DNA: TGCGCCAGCAGCTTGGGGGGGACCCTGACCGGGGAGCTGTTTTTT
D: NA; V: TRBV6-5; J: TRBJ2-7; size: NA; CDR3: CASSRDNYEQYF; DNA: TGTGCCAGCAGTCGGGACAACTACGAGCAGTACTTC
D: TRBD1; V: TRBV3-1/TRBV3-2; J: TRBJ1-1; size: NA; CDR3: CASSQRRDRATEAFF; DNA: TGTGCCAGCAGCCAAAGACGTGACAGGGCAACTGAAGCTTTCTTT
D: TRBD1; V: TRBV29-1; J: TRBJ1-1; size: NA; CDR3: CSVPPHRGGEAFF; DNA: TGCAGCGTTCCACCGCACAGGGGCGGGGAAGCTTTCTTT
D: NA; V: TRBV5-1; J: TRBJ1-1; size: NA; CDR3: CASSLVAGAGTEAFF; DNA: TGCGCCAGCAGCTTGGTGGCGGGAGCGGGCACTGAAGCTTTCTTT
D: NA; V: TRBV2; J: TRBJ1-4; size: NA; CDR3: CASKVQEKLFF; DNA: TGTGCCAGCAAGGTTCAGGAAAAACTGTTTTTT
D: NA; V: TRBV19; J: TRBJ2-2; size: NA; CDR3: CASSIIPTIITGELFF; DNA: TGTGCCAGTAGTATAATCCCAACCATAATCACCGGGGAGCTGTTTTTT
D: TRBD2; V: TRBV3-1/TRBV3-2; J: TRBJ2-6; size: NA; CDR3: CASSPSGGVSGANVLTF; DNA: TGTGCCAGCAGCCCTAGCGGGGGGGTCTCTGGGGCCAACGTCCTGACTTTC
D: NA; V: TRBV18; J: TRBJ1-6; size: NA; CDR3: CASSPYNSPLHF; DNA: TGTGCCAGCTCACCGTATAATTCACCCCTCCACTTT
D: NA; V: TRBV7-6; J: TRBJ2-2; size: once; CDR3: CASSFGLGGPDGELFF; DNA: TGTGCCAGCAGCTTCGGACTCGGGGGGCCTGACGGGGAGCTGTTTTTT
D: TRBD2; V: TRBV30; J: TRBJ2-5; size: NA; CDR3: CAWTATAGGQETQYF; DNA: TGTGCCTGGACGGCGACAGCGGGAGGGCAGGAGACCCAGTACTTC